The rows below give T cell receptor beta chains drawn from one sample of a study of cytomegalovirus exposure and HLA in healthy donors. The table came from immunoSEQ multiplex PCR; TCRdb's copy has only in-frame clones and leaves some out. The data contain tens of thousands of clones, about 94% of them singletons. Input material: PBMCs. The receptors here all came from a woman aged 25 to 39 in good health and CMV-seropositive. The CDR3 runs from the conserved cysteine through the conserved F or W. A D gene is named only where the DNA matches it firmly. Only some rows state a clone size, as once, few, many or a class for expanded clones.

-	TRBV5-1	TRBJ1-4	-	TGCGCCAGCAGCTTGGATGAGGGCTCGGTGAGATACGAAAAACTGTTTTTT	CASSLDEGSVRYEKLFF
-	TRBV7-8	TRBJ2-7	-	TGTGCCAGCAGCTTACTCCCCCCCTACGAGCAGTACTTC	CASSLLPPYEQYF
-	TRBV10-3	TRBJ2-7	TRBD2	TGTGCCATCGGATCCGGGGAGGGTAGGTCCTACGAGCAGTACTTC	CAIGSGEGRSYEQYF
-	TRBV4-1	TRBJ2-1	-	TGCGCCAGCAGCCAAGAAGGAGTGCCTCGGGACATCTACAATGAGCAGTTCTTC	CASSQEGVPRDIYNEQFF
few	TRBV9	TRBJ2-2	-	TGTGCCAGCAGCGTAGGTAGCCCCGGGGAGCTGTTTTTT	CASSVGSPGELFF
-	TRBV6-1	TRBJ1-5	-	TGTGCCAGCAGGCACCCCGACAGTTATCAGCCCCAGCATTTT	CASRHPDSYQPQHF
once	TRBV5-4	TRBJ2-1	-	TGTGCCAGCAGCCCGCCCCCCGGGGGAGTCAATGAGCAGTTCTTC	CASSPPPGGVNEQFF
once	TRBV28	TRBJ2-2	-	TGTGCCAGCAGTTTGGCCCGTCTGTCGTTCCTCCCCCGGGAGCTGTTTTTT	CASSLARLSFLPRELFF
-	TRBV28	TRBJ2-4	TRBD2	TGTGCCAGCAGTTTTCTGCGGGGGGGGGCCAAAAACATTCAGTACTTC	CASSFLRGGAKNIQYF
-	TRBV19	TRBJ2-5	TRBD1	TGTGCCAGTAGTACTCTCAGGGGGCCAAAAGAGACCCAGTACTTC	CASSTLRGPKETQYF
-	TRBV19	TRBJ2-6	-	TGTGCCACCGACAGCTCCAGCTCTGGGGCCAACGTCCTGACTTTC	CATDSSSSGANVLTF
-	TRBV9	TRBJ1-1	-	TGTGCCAGCAGTTCCGACTACACCGCCCCTGAAGCTTTCTTT	CASSSDYTAPEAFF
-	TRBV28	TRBJ2-7	TRBD2	TGTGCCAGCAGTCCCGGACTAGCGGGCTCCTACGAGCAGTACTTC	CASSPGLAGSYEQYF
once	TRBV4-3	TRBJ2-2	-	TGCGCCAGCAGCCCCCTAGGCGGATCGAACACCGGGGAGCTGTTTTTT	CASSPLGGSNTGELFF
-	TRBV28	TRBJ2-1	TRBD1	TGTGCCAGCAGTGAAGACAGGGACCTTAGGGATGAGCAGTTCTTC	CASSEDRDLRDEQFF
few	TRBV11-2	TRBJ1-1	-	TGTGCCAGCAGCATCAAGGGGATTGAAGCTTTCTTT	CASSIKGIEAFF
once	TRBV15	TRBJ2-4	-	TGTGCCACCAGCAGAGAAGACAGGTACACCAAAAACATTCAGTACTTC	CATSREDRYTKNIQYF
-	TRBV4-2	TRBJ2-1	TRBD2	TGTGCCAGCAGCCAAGAGCAACTAGCGGGAGTTAATGAGCAGTTCTTC	CASSQEQLAGVNEQFF
once	TRBV11-2	TRBJ2-4	TRBD2	TGTGCCAGCAGCTTTTCTAGCGGGAGCTTGCTGGCCAAAAACATTCAGTACTTC	CASSFSSGSLLAKNIQYF
-	TRBV19	TRBJ1-5	-	TGTGCCAGTAGACATCAGGGATCTGGACAGAGCAATCAGCCCCAGCATTTT	CASRHQGSGQSNQPQHF
-	TRBV28	TRBJ1-4	-	TGTGCCAGCAGGGGACTGTCGGAAAAACTGTTTTTT	CASRGLSEKLFF
-	TRBV10-3	TRBJ2-6	-	TGTGCCATCTCACCATCCATTTCAGGGACTGGGGCCAACGTCCTGACTTTC	CAISPSISGTGANVLTF
-	TRBV5-1	TRBJ1-1	-	TGCGCCAGCAGCTCTCAACCCGGGACATCGAACACTGAAGCTTTCTTT	CASSSQPGTSNTEAFF
-	TRBV27	TRBJ2-3	TRBD2	TGTGCCAGCAGTCCCGAGATCGGGAGGGATACGCAGTATTTT	CASSPEIGRDTQYF
-	TRBV4-3	TRBJ2-7	TRBD2	TGCGCCAGCAGCCAAGATAAAGGTAGCGGGAGGGCCTACGAGCAGTACTTC	CASSQDKGSGRAYEQYF
-	TRBV6-5	TRBJ2-7	TRBD2	TGTGCCAGCAGTTACTTTAAAGGGCTAGCGGGAGGCGAGCAGTACTTC	CASSYFKGLAGGEQYF
-	TRBV7-9	TRBJ2-1	-	TGTGCCAGCAGCTTAAGCATCTGGGCTAGCGATAAAAACAATGAGCAGTTCTTC	CASSLSIWASDKNNEQFF
-	TRBV2	TRBJ2-1	TRBD2	TGTGCCAGCAGTGTAGTTAGCGGGGGCAATGAGCAGTTCTTC	CASSVVSGGNEQFF
-	TRBV10-1	TRBJ2-7	-	TGCGCCAGCAGTGAGTCGGCAGGGTTAATGGGGCACTACGAGCAGTACTTC	CASSESAGLMGHYEQYF
-	TRBV11-2	TRBJ2-7	TRBD2	TGTGCCAGCAGCTTAGACCTAGCGGGGACCTACGAGCAGTACTTC	CASSLDLAGTYEQYF
-	TRBV27	TRBJ2-7	-	TGTGCCAGCAGTTTATCGCTGAGCGAAGCGCTTTACTACGAGCAGTACTTC	CASSLSLSEALYYEQYF
-	TRBV4-1	TRBJ1-1	-	TGCGCCAGCAGCCAACCTGCAGGGGCGGTCACTGAAGCTTTCTTT	CASSQPAGAVTEAFF
-	TRBV28	TRBJ2-5	-	TGTGCCAGCAGACTTCTACTCCAAGAGACCCAGTACTTC	CASRLLLQETQYF
-	TRBV19	TRBJ1-1	TRBD1	TGTGCCAGTCAAAACAGGGGGCCGGCTGAAGCTTTCTTT	CASQNRGPAEAFF
-	TRBV5-1	TRBJ1-1	TRBD1	TGCGCCAGCAGCCAAGGACAGGGTAAAACCGAAGCTTTCTTT	CASSQGQGKTEAFF
-	TRBV5-1	TRBJ2-7	-	TGCGCCAGCAGGGGGGCGGGCAGTCAGGGCGAGCAGTACTTC	CASRGAGSQGEQYF
-	TRBV27	TRBJ1-2	-	TGTGCCAGCAGTTCCCAAAGACCACAGGGTGGCGAAAATGGCTACACCTTC	CASSSQRPQGGENGYTF
once	TRBV27	TRBJ2-7	TRBD2	TGTGCCAGCAGTTTATCGCTTTCTGGGCTAGCGGATTACGAGCAGTACTTC	CASSLSLSGLADYEQYF
-	TRBV30	TRBJ1-1	-	TGTGCCTCGACGACAGGTTGGTTGAGTGAAGCTTTCTTT	CASTTGWLSEAFF
-	TRBV6-5	TRBJ1-4	TRBD1	TGTGCCAGCAGTTTCAGGGGGACTAATGAAAAACTGTTTTTT	CASSFRGTNEKLFF
-	TRBV6-5	TRBJ2-3	TRBD1	TGTGCCAGCAGTTACTGGGGGACAGGGGCTGTAGATACGCAGTATTTT	CASSYWGTGAVDTQYF
-	TRBV15	TRBJ1-1	-	TGTGCCACCAGCAGCGGGATCGACATGAACACTGAAGCTTTCTTT	CATSSGIDMNTEAFF
once	TRBV27	TRBJ2-1	-	TGTGCCAGCAGTTTAACGGGATACGGTGAGCAGTTCTTC	CASSLTGYGEQFF
-	TRBV7-9	TRBJ2-1	TRBD2	TGTGCCAGCAGCTTACCGGCTAGCGGAACCTACAATGAGCAGTTCTTC	CASSLPASGTYNEQFF
-	TRBV28	TRBJ2-1	TRBD2	TGTGCCAGCAGTTCCCATGCTAGCGGGAGTCCCCGGGACAATGAGCAGTTCTTC	CASSSHASGSPRDNEQFF
-	TRBV4-3	TRBJ2-7	TRBD2	TGCGCCAGCAGCCCGGGGACTAGCGGGAGGGCCTTCTACGAGCAGTACTTC	CASSPGTSGRAFYEQYF
-	TRBV19	TRBJ1-2	-	TGTGCCAACCCCGGGGGTAAGGCGGGCTACACCTTC	CANPGGKAGYTF
-	TRBV7-9	TRBJ2-7	-	TGTGCCAGCAGCCCACTCACCCCACCCGAGCAGTACTTC	CASSPLTPPEQYF
-	TRBV7-2	TRBJ2-5	TRBD2	TGTGCCAGCATAATTAGCGGGAGTAGGCAAGAGACCCAGTACTTC	CASIISGSRQETQYF
-	TRBV12-5	TRBJ2-5	-	TGTGCTAGTGGTTTCTCAGGGGTCGGGGAGACCCAGTACTTC	CASGFSGVGETQYF
once	TRBV10-3	TRBJ1-5	-	TGTGCCACCACAGGGAATAGCAATCAGCCCCAGCATTTT	CATTGNSNQPQHF
-	TRBV10-1	TRBJ2-1	TRBD2	TGCGCCAGCAGCCGCGGGACTAGCGGGTACAATGAGCAGTTCTTC	CASSRGTSGYNEQFF
few	TRBV10-3	TRBJ2-1	-	TGTGCCATCAGGGACAGCCAATACAATGAGCAGTTCTTC	CAIRDSQYNEQFF
-	TRBV27	TRBJ2-1	TRBD2	TGTGCCAGCAGTCTCTCTCGGACTAGCGGATACAATGAGCAGTTCTTC	CASSLSRTSGYNEQFF